This T cell receptor beta chain comes out of a study of neurological immune-mediated disorders. Study conclusions and caveats: When grouped phylogenetically, the repertoires of 18 of the 34 multiple sclerosis patients fell together in one related-CDR3 cluster, which is a possible signature.

The CDR3 sequence is 15 residues long. Germline CDR1 is SGHRS and CDR2 is YFSETQ. V shed 0 bases and J shed 0 bases, with 9 bases lying between them. The cDNA was produced through 5'RACE with 10-nucleotide random UMIs. Each CDR3 protein gets one entry after TCRdb re-called the 5' RACE reads with MiXCR. The sample includes 70,000 or so distinct CDR3 sequences, approximately 3.3% of them seen just once. This clonotype was recorded many times. Its antigen is unknown. The sequence was obtained from a woman between 45 and 60 years old with multiple sclerosis. The gene calls are TRBV5-1 and TRBJ1-1; D gene uncertain. Sequencing was performed on PBMCs. The CDR3 region is CASSLGGSLNTEAFF. Here the CDR3 DNA reads TGCGCCAGCAGCTTGGGAGGCAGTCTGAACACTGAAGCTTTCTTT.